This T cell receptor (beta chain) was captured by sequencing in a study of cytomegalovirus exposure and HLA in healthy donors. The length of the CDR3 is 13 residues. The V end lost 4 bases, the J end lost 3 bases, and 10 bases lay between the germline ends. Germline V gene sequence: CDR1 SGHNT, CDR2 YYREEE (reference sequence). With regard to this clone: Its target is not known.

The method was immunoSEQ multiplex PCR; TCRdb's version includes in-frame clones alone and lacks a portion of them. The table lists more than 80,000 clones, 96% of them singletons. Overall study findings and caveats: Rare sequences made up most TCRs, while some public TCRs were found in many donors. Some TCR beta chains (164 of them) were listed as cytomegalovirus-associated.

The sequenced material came from PBMCs. The TCR was taken from a woman aged 18-35 years in good health and CMV-seronegative. The rearrangement links TRBV5-4 to TRBJ2-5; D possibly corresponds to TRBD1 (7 bases). CDR3 sequence reads: CASSGGTEETQYF. The DNA of the CDR3 is TGTGCCAGCAGCGGAGGGACAGAAGAGACCCAGTACTTC.